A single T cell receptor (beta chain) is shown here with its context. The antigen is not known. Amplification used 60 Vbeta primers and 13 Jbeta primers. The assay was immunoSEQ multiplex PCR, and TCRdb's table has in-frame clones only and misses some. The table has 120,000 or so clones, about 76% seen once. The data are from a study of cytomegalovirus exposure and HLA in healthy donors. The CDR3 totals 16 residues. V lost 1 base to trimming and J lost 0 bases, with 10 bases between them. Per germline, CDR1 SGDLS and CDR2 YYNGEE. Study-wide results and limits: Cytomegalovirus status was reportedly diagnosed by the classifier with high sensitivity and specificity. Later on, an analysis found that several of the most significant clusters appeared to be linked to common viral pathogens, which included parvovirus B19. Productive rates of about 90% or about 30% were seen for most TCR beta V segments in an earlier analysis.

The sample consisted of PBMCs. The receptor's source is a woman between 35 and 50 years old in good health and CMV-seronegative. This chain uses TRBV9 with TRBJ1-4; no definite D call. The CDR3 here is CASSVMSGATNEKLFF. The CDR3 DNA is TGTGCCAGCAGCGTAATGTCGGGAGCAACTAATGAAAAACTGTTTTTT. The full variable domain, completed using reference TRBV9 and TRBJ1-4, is DSGVTQTPKHLITATGQRVTLRCSPRSGDLSVYWYQQSLDQGLQFLIQYYNGEERAKGNILERFSAQQFPDLHSELNLSSLELGDSALYFCASSVMSGATNEKLFFGSGTQLSVL.